This TCR beta chain stems from a study of cytotoxic CD8 clonotypes in ibrutinib-treated CLL (dated by TCRdb to about 2021). With respect to the entire study: The cohort had 11 relapsed/refractory and approximately 15 treatment-naive patients; 17 were IGHV unmutated. Responses were partial in roughly 24 patients and complete in 2; after median 68 months follow-up, around 14 stayed in remission and about twelve progressed. Samples at response were collected after a median of about 11 months of treatment, with a range of about 6 to 40 months. On average, each sample yielded about 250,000 productive templates and tens of thousands of productive rearrangements. Longitudinal samples were obtainable from about 30% of the roughly 90 participants in the trial. Cryopreserved peripheral blood mononuclear cells were collected before treatment, at response, and at either disease progression or sustained remission. All remission and progressive disease samples were collected while patients were still receiving ibrutinib.

Each clonotype received, on average, around 10x coverage in deep resolution sequencing performed on a MiSeq, where the target depth lay between 1 in 1 million and 1 in 200,000 T cells. The immunoSEQ hsTCRB Kit was used to generate the TCR beta libraries. As for the original processing: The data were analyzed with ImmunoSEQ Analyzer and ImmunoSEQ Data Assistant, and V, D and J gene assignments followed IMGT definitions. Clonality, with values ranging from 0 to 1, was calculated as one minus the normalized Shannon entropy of productive rearrangement frequencies. Only overrepresented clonotypes making up at least 0.05% of the repertoire of each patient were included in the public clonotype analysis. Repertoires from 10 to 15 age-matched healthy donors in immuneACCESS were used as clonality controls. The source is immuneACCESS, and TCRdb retained only in-frame sequences with V and J called. Part of the clones is not carried over; for the studies checked, unresolved V genes explain less than half of this, and the remainder is unexplained. V and J calls and clone size follow that table, whereas D and trimming were derived from the DNA. Within this sample are tens of thousands of clones, with roughly two thirds of them counted one time only. The top ten clonotypes cover 10% of the sample.

V sheds 1 base and J sheds 8 bases, leaving 12 bases between their ends. The CDR3 numbers 14 residues from cysteine through phenylalanine. Only the CDR3 DNA stays, 42 bases, in frame from base 1. CDR1 MDHEN and CDR2 SYDVKM are derived from the germline V gene. A remark on this clone: Which antigen it targets is not known. It has no much larger one-base neighbor in the sample; base qualities were not kept.

Beyond this particular receptor, the publication reports: Public clonotypes were rare and either shrank or stayed stable during treatment, and the rise in clonality at ibrutinib response reflected expansion of private clonotypes. Clonality rose at ibrutinib response, remained stable during sustained remission, and dropped back toward baseline at progression. Lymph node repertoires were not examined, and the timing of sampling was not matched between patients in sustained remission and those whose disease progressed. At baseline, clonality was higher than in age-matched healthy donors and showed a strong correlation with circulating CD8+ T-cell counts.

The meaning of the sample's time point label: progressive disease on ibrutinib. For TCR beta library preparation, roughly 2 micrograms of genomic DNA were isolated from cryopreserved PBMCs. Longitudinal blood samples from CLL patients on ibrutinib monotherapy underwent high-throughput TCR beta sequencing. Patients were enrolled in a phase 2 open-label single-center ibrutinib monotherapy trial. The sequence links TRBV28 to TRBJ2-1, with a tentative D call of TRBD1 or TRBD2, each matching 5 bases. Specimen: PBMCs, collected at disease progression, from a patient treated with ibrutinib. The receptor was derived from a human donor with chronic lymphocytic leukemia. The CDR3 sequence is CASSLLGMGDEQFF. The nucleotides read TGTGCCAGCAGTTTATTAGGGATGGGGGATGAGCAGTTCTTC.